The 20 T cell receptor beta chains given below trace back to one sample, sequenced in a study of spatial heterogeneity in lung cancer. Study conclusions and caveats: Tumor mutation count correlated with how many alpha and beta TCRs expanded intratumorally.

Time point: sample taken at primary tumor resection. For these receptors, no antigen is known. TCRdb independently ran MiXCR on the 5' RACE reads; one entry per CDR3 protein. The repertoire consists of approximately 8,500 distinct CDR3 sequences, with 5% to 6% occurring once and the leading ten covering 24%. The sequencing used lung tumor tissue, collected at surgery. The receptors were gathered from a male donor with early-stage non-small cell lung cancer.

This clonotype has a count of ten or more. The chain employs TRBV6-5 and TRBJ2-3; D may be TRBD2 (6 bases). CDR3 length: 14 amino acids. V lost 6 bases and J 3 bases, leaving 13 bases between the germline ends. Germline lookup yields CDR1 MNHEY and CDR2 SVGAGI. CDR3 coding DNA: TGTGCCAGCAGCCGTAGGAGGGTAACAGATACGCAGTATTTT. Protein product: CASSRRRVTDTQYF.

By sample share, this clonotype is medium-sized. This chain connects TRBV3-1 to TRBJ2-2, with D possibly being TRBD1 or TRBD2 (5 bases each). Trimming cost V 1 base and J 7 bases, with 13 bases left between them. From germline, CDR1 is LGHDT and CDR2 YNNKEL (reference sequence). This CDR3 is 15 amino acids long. The CDR3 DNA reads TGTGCCAGCAGCCAAGGCACCGGGACCGTCGGGGAGCTGTTTTTT. It yields the protein CASSQGTGTVGELFF. The full variable domain, its missing parts supplied by reference TRBV3-1 and TRBJ2-2, is DTAVSQTPKYLVTQMGNDKSIKCEQNLGHDTMYWYKQDSKKFLKIMFSYNNKELIINETVPNRFSPKSPDKAHLNLHINSLELGDSAVYFCASSQGTGTVGELFFGEGSRLTVL.

This clonotype was seen at least ten times. V gene TRBV11-2 combines with J gene TRBJ1-1; D is uncertain. V lost 4 bases and J lost 4, with 10 bases in between. The CDR3 consists of 13 residues. Germline V lookup: CDR1 SGHAT, CDR2 FQNNGV. The CDR3 sequence is CASSYIYLTEAFF. In nucleotides, the CDR3 is TGTGCCAGCAGCTATATTTATCTCACTGAAGCTTTCTTT.

This clonotype was found many times. The chain joins TRBV12-3 or TRBV12-4 to TRBJ2-7; 7 bases agree with TRBD2. The CDR3 spans 16 residues. With V trimmed by 6 bases and J by 1 base, 12 bases remained unmatched. CDR3 protein: CASSRTRDYWSYEQYF. The CDR3, as DNA: TGTGCCAGCAGCCGGACTAGGGATTACTGGTCCTACGAGCAGTACTTC.

At least ten counts were recorded for this clonotype. The rearrangement uses TRBV20-1 and TRBJ2-7; D is unresolved. The CDR3 sequence is 14 residues long. Germline assignment: CDR1 DFQATT and CDR2 SNEGSKA (reference sequence). The V and J ends lost 5 bases and 5 bases respectively, with 19 bases between them. This CDR3 reads CSAPNPRRSDEQYF. In DNA, the CDR3 is TGCAGTGCTCCCAATCCTCGACGGAGTGACGAGCAGTACTTC.

This clonotype appeared many times. The chain combines TRBV5-6 with TRBJ1-2; D is ambiguous. V lost 1 base to trimming and J lost 4 bases, with 8 bases between them. This CDR3 spans 13 amino acids. Germline V gene sequence: CDR1 SGHDT, CDR2 YYEEEE. The CDR3 loop is CASSLFRTYGYTF. For the CDR3, the DNA is TGTGCCAGCAGCTTGTTCAGGACCTATGGCTACACCTTC.

This clonotype was counted ten times or more. The chain combines TRBV6-5 with TRBJ2-2; TRBD2 might be the D (5 bases). CDR3 length equals 12 residues. Deletions cut 6 bases from V and 7 bases from J, with 9 bases between. CDR1 and CDR2 (germline): MNHEY, SVGAGI. The CDR3 bases are TGTGCCAGCAGCGGGGTAGGCGGGGAGCTGTTTTTT. It yields the protein CASSGVGGELFF.

This clonotype was seen many times. The chain combines TRBV5-1 with TRBJ2-1, with D hard to call. CDR3 length: 15 amino acids. Germline V gene data show CDR1 as SGHRS and CDR2 as YFSETQ. Trimming removed 4 bases from V and 10 bases from J, with 21 bases in between. CDR3 nucleotides: TGCGCCAGCAGCGACCCCAGACAAGGCCAAGGAGAGCAGTTCTTC. Translation gives CASSDPRQGQGEQFF.

The table lists this clonotype with many counts. The chain carries TRBV19 and TRBJ2-3; 9 bases agree with TRBD1. V dropped 8 bases and J dropped 1; count of bases not matched to a gene: 7. Germline V gene lookup returns CDR1 LNHDA and CDR2 SQIVND (reference sequence). The CDR3 extends over 15 amino acids. The CDR3 DNA reads as TGTGCCAGTCTGCCGCGGGACAGGGGCACAGATACGCAGTATTTT. Translating gives CASLPRDRGTDTQYF.

V usage is TRBV3-1 and J usage is TRBJ2-7, with 8 bases identical to TRBD2. This CDR3 comprises 15 residues. Germline CDR1 and CDR2: LGHDT and YNNKEL (reference sequence). Trimming at V came to 7 bases and at J to 3 bases, leaving 11 bases not matched to a gene. CDR3 nucleotides: TGTGCCAGCAAACCCCGGACGGGAGGGCTCTACGAGCAGTACTTC. This codes for CASKPRTGGLYEQYF.

By share, this clonotype counts as medium-sized (0.01 to 0.1%). The rearrangement uses TRBV6-5 and TRBJ2-1, with unresolved D. The CDR3 length is 17 residues. Germline CDR1 reads MNHEY; CDR2 reads SVGAGI. The V and J ends lost 2 bases and 0 bases respectively, with 14 bases between them. CDR3 DNA sequence: TGTGCCAGCAGTTACCTTCCTAAAACCCTCTCCTACAATGAGCAGTTCTTC. This encodes CASSYLPKTLSYNEQFF.

This clonotype was found many times. The V gene is TRBV5-1, the J gene TRBJ1-4; maybe TRBD1 (6 bases). The CDR3 runs to 16 residues. Between the trimmed V and J ends, which lost 5 bases and 2 bases, there was a span of 16 bases. Germline-derived CDR1 and CDR2 are SGHRS and YFSETQ. The CDR3 loop is CASSRGQTVTNEKLFF. CDR3 bases: TGCGCCAGCAGTCGCGGACAGACGGTGACTAATGAAAAACTGTTTTTT. The whole variable domain, remainder taken from reference TRBV5-1 and TRBJ1-4, is KAGVTQTPRYLIKTRGQQVTLSCSPISGHRSVSWYQQTPGQGLQFLFEYFSETQRNKGNFPGRFSGRQFSNSRSEMNVSTLELGDSALYLCASSRGQTVTNEKLFFGSGTQLSVL.

By proportion, this clonotype is medium-sized. The V call is TRBV10-2, the J call TRBJ1-5; D not resolved. The CDR3 is 13 residues long. Germline V lookup: CDR1 WSHSY, CDR2 SAAADI. V was cut by 2 bases and J by 7 bases, with 9 bases left in between. For the CDR3, the DNA is TGCGCCAGCAGTGAGGGTGCTAGGCAGCCCCAGCATTTT. Translation: CASSEGARQPQHF.

The chain uses TRBV11-1 and TRBJ2-1; D unresolved. Deletions cut 3 bases from V and 3 bases from J, with 9 bases between. Germline CDR1 and CDR2: SGHAT and FQDESV (reference sequence). The CDR3 covers 14 residues. CDR3 sequence reads: CASSLGSLYNEQFF. DNA for the CDR3: TGTGCCAGCAGCTTGGGGTCCCTCTACAATGAGCAGTTCTTC.

This clonotype was recorded many times. As DNA, the CDR3 is TGCAGTGCTCCCGGGACAAAGAACACCGGGGAGCTGTTTTTT. Its protein is CSAPGTKNTGELFF. V and J are TRBV20-1 and TRBJ2-2; D perhaps matches TRBD1 (6 bases). Per germline, CDR1 DFQATT and CDR2 SNEGSKA (reference sequence). Trimming removed 5 bases from V and 1 base from J, with 11 bases in between. The length of the CDR3 is 14 residues.

This clonotype was picked up many times. The rearrangement links TRBV15 to TRBJ1-1; no clear D. The CDR3 consists of 13 residues. Germline CDR1 is LNHNV and CDR2 is YYDKDF (reference sequence). V dropped 1 base and J dropped 7 bases, with 10 bases sitting between them. The chain's CDR3 is CATSRAGIGEAFF. CDR3 in DNA: TGTGCCACCAGCAGAGCGGGTATCGGTGAAGCTTTCTTT.

This clonotype was seen only a few times. The J gene is TRBJ2-2, the V gene TRBV6-2 or TRBV6-3; D unresolved. V lost 4 bases, J lost 2 bases, and 14 bases lay in between. Germline V gene sequence: CDR1 MNHEY, CDR2 SVGEGT. The CDR3 has 16 amino acids. CDR3 bases: TGTGCCAGCAGTTTCCCCCCGCGGAGAAACACCGGGGAGCTGTTTTTT. Its translation is CASSFPPRRNTGELFF.

Ten or more counts support this clonotype. This chain links TRBV20-1 with TRBJ2-1; D unclear. The V gene lost 6 bases and the J gene lost 4 bases, with 22 bases spanning the gap. The CDR3 extends over 16 amino acids. Germline V CDR1 and CDR2: DFQATT, SNEGSKA (reference sequence). The chain's CDR3 is CSAEMAQIAGYNEQFF. In DNA, the CDR3 is TGCAGTGCCGAAATGGCCCAGATAGCTGGGTACAATGAGCAGTTCTTC.

This sequence joins TRBV5-1 and TRBJ2-2, with 11 positions matching TRBD2. The CDR3 contains 18 residues. In germline, CDR1 is SGHRS, CDR2 YFSETQ. V was pared by 4 bases and J by 4 bases, with 12 bases of the junction left unmatched. The CDR3 loop is CASSLTGGLAVITGELFF. The CDR3 DNA follows: TGCGCCAGCAGCCTGACAGGGGGACTAGCGGTAATCACCGGGGAGCTGTTTTTT.

This clonotype occurred many times. The rearrangement links TRBV9 to TRBJ2-2; 8 positions agree with TRBD1. Unmatched junction bases numbered 12, after V lost 4 bases and J lost 4 bases. The CDR3 has 17 amino acids. Germline CDR1 SGDLS, CDR2 YYNGEE. The CDR3 nucleotides read TGTGCCAGCAGCCTTCCCAGGACAGGGAAGAGCACCGGGGAGCTGTTTTTT. Residues: CASSLPRTGKSTGELFF.